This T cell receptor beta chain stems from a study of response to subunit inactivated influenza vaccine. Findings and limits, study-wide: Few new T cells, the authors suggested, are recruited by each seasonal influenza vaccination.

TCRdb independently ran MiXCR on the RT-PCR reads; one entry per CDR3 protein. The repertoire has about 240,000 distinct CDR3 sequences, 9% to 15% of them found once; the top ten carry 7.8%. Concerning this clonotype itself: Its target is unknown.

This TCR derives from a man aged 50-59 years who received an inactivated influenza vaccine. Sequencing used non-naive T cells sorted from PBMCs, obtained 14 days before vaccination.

In nucleotides, the CDR3 is TGTGCCAGCAGCCAACTTAGTACTAGCAGTGAGCAGTTCTTC. Protein: CASSQLSTSSEQFF. The genes are TRBV11-2 and TRBJ2-1; the D gene is possibly TRBD2 (6 bases). The CDR3 extends over 14 amino acids. The germline gives CDR1 SGHAT, CDR2 FQNNGV. V was shortened by 5 bases and J by 9 bases, with 17 bases between the two germline ends.